A single sample gave rise to the 7 T cell receptor beta chains below, sequenced in a study of blood T cell repertoires in COVID-19. Sequencing was performed with immunoSEQ multiplex PCR; in TCRdb, only in-frame clones are kept and a portion is missing. The sample lists approximately 150,000 clones, around 80% seen once, with roughly 19% in the top ten. Sequencing input: peripheral blood. All receptors derive from a woman older than 75 with acute or convalescent COVID-19.

V gene TRBV28 combines with J gene TRBJ1-1, with a tentative D call TRBD1 (6 bases). This CDR3 contains 13 residues. Germline lookup yields CDR1 MDHEN and CDR2 SYDVKM. V was pared by 3 bases and J by 6 bases, with 11 bases between. CDR3 sequence: CASSFGGRPEAFF. The CDR3 coding sequence is TGTGCCAGCAGTTTCGGGGGGCGTCCTGAAGCTTTCTTT.

The gene calls are TRBV5-1 and TRBJ2-1; 13 bases are shared with TRBD2. This CDR3 contains 18 residues. In germline, CDR1 is SGHRS, CDR2 YFSETQ. With 3 bases clipped from V and 5 bases from J, the junction kept 11 bases outside the gene matches. The CDR3 bases are TGCGCCAGCAGCTATCTTTCCGGACTAGCGGGAGTTAACAATGAGCAGTTCTTC. Its translation is CASSYLSGLAGVNNEQFF.

The chain uses TRBV5-1 and TRBJ1-2; D might be TRBD1 (5 bases). V was pared by 0 bases and J by 4 bases, with 13 bases between. CDR1 and CDR2 from the germline V gene are SGHRS and YFSETQ. The CDR3 extends over 15 amino acids. In nucleotides, the CDR3 is TGCGCCAGCAGCTTGGCCCCTGGGGGGTTCTATGGCTACACCTTC. Its translation is CASSLAPGGFYGYTF. The variable domain in full, with the rest retrieved from reference TRBV5-1 and TRBJ1-2, is KAGVTQTPRYLIKTRGQQVTLSCSPISGHRSVSWYQQTPGQGLQFLFEYFSETQRNKGNFPGRFSGRQFSNSRSEMNVSTLELGDSALYLCASSLAPGGFYGYTFGSGTRLTVV.

V usage is TRBV6-1 and J usage is TRBJ2-7; no definite D call. With 2 bases removed from V and 4 bases from J, the gap between germline ends came to 12 bases. This CDR3 spans 14 amino acids. The germline V gene encodes CDR1 MNHNS and CDR2 SASEGT. CDR3 coding DNA: TGTGCCAGCAGTGAAACATTAGACGGGTACGAGCAGTACTTC. Its translation: CASSETLDGYEQYF.

This rearrangement joins TRBV28 to TRBJ1-2; D unresolved. This CDR3 spans 11 amino acids. Trimming took off 3 bases at V and 6 bases at J, with 5 bases between the two ends. Germline-derived CDR1 and CDR2 are MDHEN and SYDVKM. CDR3 bases: TGTGCCAGCAGTTTGAGTAATGGCTACACCTTC. Its translation is CASSLSNGYTF.

The rearrangement uses TRBV19 and TRBJ2-7, with D possibly matching TRBD1 (5 bases). The V and J ends lost 4 bases and 2 bases respectively, with 12 bases between them. The V gene's germline CDR1 is LNHDA and CDR2 SQIVND (reference sequence). CDR3 length: 14 amino acids. As DNA, the CDR3 is TGTGCCAGTAGTAAGGCTGACAGAGCCTACGAGCAGTACTTC. Protein sequence: CASSKADRAYEQYF.

This clone has only a few counts. This chain connects TRBV7-2 to TRBJ2-3, with 9 bases matching TRBD1. Germline-derived CDR1 and CDR2 are SGHTA and FQGNSA. J gave up 2 bases and V 9 bases, and 12 bases lay outside the gene matches. The CDR3 covers 16 residues. In DNA, the CDR3 is TGTGCCAGTACTCCCCCCGGGACAGGGCTCACAGATACGCAGTATTTT. Amino acids: CASTPPGTGLTDTQYF.